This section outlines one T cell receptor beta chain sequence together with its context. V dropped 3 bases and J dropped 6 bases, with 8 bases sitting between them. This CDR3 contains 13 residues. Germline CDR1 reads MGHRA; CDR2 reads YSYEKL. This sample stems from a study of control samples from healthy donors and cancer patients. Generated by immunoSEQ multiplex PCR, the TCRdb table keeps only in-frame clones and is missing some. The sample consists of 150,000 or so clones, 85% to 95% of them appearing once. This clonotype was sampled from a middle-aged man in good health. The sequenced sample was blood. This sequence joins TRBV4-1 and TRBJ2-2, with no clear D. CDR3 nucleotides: TGCGCCAGCAGCCACGCTACCCCCGGGGAGCTGTTTTTT. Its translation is CASSHATPGELFF.